A single sample is the source of the 2 T cell receptor beta chains below, sequenced in a study of CD8 T cells in Susac syndrome. RNA, at about 0.5 to 1 ug, was reverse transcribed with random hexamers. TCRdb re-called the immunoSEQ multiplex PCR reads with MiXCR, one entry per CDR3 protein. The sample contains 75,000 to 100,000 distinct CDR3 sequences, around 95% of which appear only once. The specimen sequenced was CD8+ T cells from PBMCs. The receptors shown here come from a human donor with Susac syndrome.

The rearrangement joins TRBV7-2 to TRBJ2-7; 8 bases fit TRBD2. Germline V gene data show CDR1 as SGHTA and CDR2 as FQGNSA. The CDR3 is 16 residues long. V lost 1 base, J lost 3 bases, and 8 bases stayed unmatched. The CDR3 coding sequence is TGTGCCAGCAGCTTAGTGGGACTAGGGGTCTACTACGAGCAGTACTTC. This sequence encodes CASSLVGLGVYYEQYF.

The genes are TRBV14 and TRBJ2-7; 10 bases are a match to TRBD2. V was clipped by 0 bases and J by 5 bases; unmatched bases: 4. CDR1 is SGHDN and CDR2 is FVKESK in the germline V gene. CDR3 length: 15 amino acids. The CDR3 DNA reads as TGTGCCAGCAGCCAAGAAGGACTAGCGGTGAACGAGCAGTACTTC. This encodes CASSQEGLAVNEQYF.